Listed here is a single TCR beta chain. Antigen: not known. The trim removed 6 bases at V and 6 bases at J, leaving 9 bases unmatched. Germline CDR1 reads MNHEY; CDR2 reads SMNVEV (reference sequence). The length of the CDR3 is 15 residues. This sample is drawn from a study of cytomegalovirus exposure and HLA in healthy donors. Study-wide results and caveats: Diagnosis of cytomegalovirus status made by the classifier reportedly showed high specificity and sensitivity. Among CMV-associated TCR beta chains, most appeared HLA-restricted in a later analysis.

The PCR ran on 60 Vbeta and 13 Jbeta primers. Generated by immunoSEQ multiplex PCR, the TCRdb table keeps only in-frame clones and is missing some. Of 40,000 to 55,000 clones in the sample, roughly 64% are singletons; the top ten hold around 12%. The TCR comes from a man aged 55 to 70 in good health and CMV-seropositive. The sequencing input was PBMCs. The gene calls are TRBV27 and TRBJ2-7; 12 bases line up with TRBD2. CDR3 protein: CASSRPGLAGPEQYF. CDR3 coding DNA: TGTGCCAGCAGCCGACCGGGACTAGCGGGCCCCGAGCAGTACTTC.